These 31 T cell receptor beta chains came from one sample sequenced in a study of T cells in women clearing cervical HPV infection. The data were produced by immunoSEQ multiplex PCR, yet TCRdb's version contains in-frame clones alone and is incomplete. The listing contains 45,000 to 55,000 clones. Sequenced material: blood buffy coat. Receptors originate from a woman between 18 and 69 years old with a cervical HPV16 infection that either progressed to CIN3+ or cleared (not recorded which).

A note on this clone: The sequenced fragment ends 3 residues before the CDR3 boundary, so the rest is inferred from the germline J gene. V is TRBV12-3 or TRBV12-4 and J is TRBJ2-7; TRBD2 is a possible D gene (5 bases). V gave up 0 bases and J gave up 4 bases, with 10 bases separating them. The CDR3 spans 14 residues. Partial CDR3 DNA: TGTGCCAGCAGTTTAGCGGGAGCGGAATACGAG. Protein: CASSLAGAEYE. The entire CDR3 reads CASSLAGAEYEQYF.

Of note for this clone: The missing CDR3 end, 3 residues past where the read stops, is filled in from the germline J gene. The V call is TRBV2, the J call TRBJ1-6; D might be TRBD1 (5 bases). Germline CDR1 and CDR2: SNHLY and FYNNEI. This CDR3 region has 14 residues. V lost 7 bases and J lost 10, with 17 bases in between. CDR3 DNA (partial): TGTGCCAGCACCAATGGGGAGGGGCGATCACCC. Amino acid sequence: CASTNGEGRSP. The whole CDR3 protein is CASTNGEGRSPLHF.

Remarks on this clone: The read gets to within 3 residues of the CDR3 end, and the germline J gene fills in the rest. The rearrangement links TRBV5-1 to TRBJ2-7; 7 bases fit TRBD2. V dropped 0 bases and J dropped 2; count of bases not matched to a gene: 5. The CDR3 length is 15 residues. In germline, CDR1 is SGHRS, CDR2 YFSETQ. The CDR3 sequence is CASSLGSGAAYEQYF. The covered CDR3 bases are TGCGCCAGCAGCTTGGGCAGCGGGGCCGCCTACGAG.

This clone is called medium-sized based on its frequency. The CDR3 end falls 3 residues outside the read, so it is completed with the germline J gene. The J gene is TRBJ2-1, the V gene TRBV5-1; D is unresolved. The CDR3 spans 15 residues. Trimming left V 4 bases short and J 7 bases short, with 18 bases between. The germline V gene encodes CDR1 SGHRS and CDR2 YFSETQ. CDR3 in amino acids: CASSRDGTPLNEQFF. CDR3 bases read: TGCGCCAGCAGCCGTGATGGCACACCGTTAAATGAG.

About this clone itself: The read falls 3 residues short of the CDR3 end, and the missing part is taken from the germline J gene. The rearrangement uses TRBV2 and TRBJ1-4; tentative D call: TRBD1 (6 bases). Germline V gene data show CDR1 as SNHLY and CDR2 as FYNNEI. The CDR3 is 13 residues long. V shed 7 bases and J shed 8 bases, with 14 bases lying between them. CDR3 DNA (partial): TGTGCCAGCATCCGGGACAACTTCGAAAAA. Its translation is CASIRDNFEK. The whole CDR3 sequence reads CASIRDNFEKLFF. Using reference TRBV2 and TRBJ1-4 for the parts outside the CDR3, the full variable domain is EPEVTQTPSHQVTQMGQEVILRCVPISNHLYFYWYRQILGQKVEFLVSFYNNEISEKSEIFDDQFSVERPDGSNFTLKIRSTKLEDSAMYFCASIRDNFEKLFFGSGTQLSVL.

Turning to this clone: The read gets to within 3 residues of the CDR3 end, and the germline J gene fills in the rest. The chain carries TRBV27 and TRBJ2-3, with 9 bases lining up with TRBD2. The CDR3 runs 16 residues. The germline V gene has CDR1 MNHEY and CDR2 SMNVEV (reference sequence). Incomplete CDR3 DNA: TGTGCCAGCTCGCTCGTATGGACTAGCGATGGGATGGCG. It yields the protein CASSLVWTSDGMA. The CDR3 reads in full as CASSLVWTSDGMAQYF.

The CDR3 sequence: CSARDDRSLWPQHF. The CDR3 DNA, read in part, is TGCAGTGCTAGAGATGACAGGAGCTTGTGGCCC. The chain has TRBV20-1 and TRBJ1-5; perhaps TRBD1 as D (6 bases). The read terminates 3 residues ahead of where the CDR3 ends, so the germline J gene completes it. Germline lookup yields CDR1 DFQATT and CDR2 SNEGSKA (reference sequence). The V gene lost 0 bases and the J gene lost 9 bases, with 15 bases spanning the gap. The CDR3 has 14 amino acids.

About this clone: Read coverage stops 3 residues before the CDR3 terminus; the germline J gene supplies the remainder. V and J are TRBV5-1 and TRBJ1-1; 10 bases are shared with TRBD1. With 2 bases clipped from V and 3 bases from J, the junction kept 4 bases outside the gene matches. The CDR3 length is 15 residues. The germline gives CDR1 SGHRS, CDR2 YFSETQ. The part of the CDR3 DNA that was read is TGCGCCAGCAGCTTTGGACAGGGGGGCGACACTGAA. Residues: CASSFGQGGDTE. The entire CDR3 reads CASSFGQGGDTEAFF.

In the case of this clone: The read gets to within 3 residues of the CDR3 end, and the germline J gene fills in the rest. V usage is TRBV18 and J usage is TRBJ2-1, with 12 bases matching TRBD2. The CDR3 length is 16 residues. J gave up 4 bases and V 3 bases, and 4 bases lay outside the gene matches. The germline V gene has CDR1 KGHSH and CDR2 LQKENI. The CDR3 is CASSPPTSGSYNEQFF. The covered CDR3 bases are TGTGCCAGCTCACCTCCGACTAGCGGGAGTTACAATGAG.

On this clone itself: From the germline J gene comes the end of the CDR3, since the read stops 3 residues before it. The rearrangement links TRBV20-1 to TRBJ2-1; 10 bases are a match to TRBD2. This CDR3 is 18 amino acids long. The ends lost 3 bases at V and 7 bases at J; junction bases unmatched: 18. CDR1 and CDR2 from the germline V gene are DFQATT and SNEGSKA (reference sequence). The CDR3 region is CSASSRASGGEPYNEQFF. The part of the CDR3 DNA that was read is TGCAGTGCTAGCTCCCGGGCTAGCGGGGGAGAACCTTATAATGAG.

Remarks on this clone: The read gets to within 3 residues of the CDR3 end, and the germline J gene fills in the rest. This chain joins TRBV19 and TRBJ1-5, with TRBD1 as a possible D gene (5 bases). The germline V and J ends were trimmed by 4 bases and 0 bases, with 10 bases remaining between them. CDR1 LNHDA and CDR2 SQIVND come from the germline V gene (reference sequence). This CDR3 has 15 residues. CDR3 DNA (partial): TGTGCCAGTAGTAAATCAGGGAATAGCAATCAGCCC. It encodes CASSKSGNSNQP. The entire CDR3 is CASSKSGNSNQPQHF.

Turning to this clone: The CDR3 end lies 3 residues beyond the end of the read and is filled in from the germline J gene. This rearrangement joins TRBV6-2 or TRBV6-3 to TRBJ2-7, with 8 bases fitting TRBD1. Losses at the gene ends were 6 bases for V and 3 bases for J; bases not matched to a gene: 4. Germline V CDR1 and CDR2: MNHEY, SVGEGT. The CDR3 runs 13 residues. CDR3 amino acids: CASSRTGFYEQYF. The sequenced part of the CDR3 DNA is TGTGCCAGCAGCCGGACAGGGTTCTACGAG.

Details on this clone: Read coverage stops 3 residues before the CDR3 terminus; the germline J gene supplies the remainder. J is TRBJ1-5 and V is TRBV12-5; D unresolved. There are 11 residues in the CDR3. The V and J ends lost 9 bases and 6 bases respectively, with 9 bases between them. CDR1 LGHNT and CDR2 FRNRAP come from the germline V gene. The CDR3 region is CARRVCQPQHF. CDR3 bases read: TGTGCTAGGAGGGTGTGTCAGCCC.

To note about this clone: The read terminates 3 residues before the CDR3 end, so the remaining end is supplied by the germline J gene. The V call is TRBV13, the J call TRBJ2-7; 12 nucleotides match TRBD1. The CDR3 has 19 amino acids. Trimming cost V 4 bases and J 3 bases; bases outside gene matches: 16. Looked up from germline, CDR1 is PRHDT and CDR2 is FYEKMQ (reference sequence). The part of the CDR3 DNA that was read is TGTGCCAGCAGCTCCCGGGACAGGGGGCTTCTGGCGGGAGACTACGAG. Its protein is CASSSRDRGLLAGDYE. The whole CDR3 region reads CASSSRDRGLLAGDYEQYF.

To note about this clone: The same CDR3 arises from other DNA sequences in this sample as well. The CDR3 DNA, read in part, is TGCGCCAGCAGCTTGGCCCAGGGGAATGAAAAA. Its translation: CASSLAQGNEK. The whole CDR3 protein reads CASSLAQGNEKLFF. V is TRBV5-1 and J is TRBJ1-4, with D perhaps matching TRBD1 (6 bases). The CDR3 extends 3 residues past the end of the read, so its final part is completed from the germline J gene. The length of the CDR3 is 14 residues. The germline V gene encodes CDR1 SGHRS and CDR2 YFSETQ. Trimming cost V 0 bases and J 5 bases, with 8 bases left between them.

Remarks on this clone: The read ends 3 residues before the CDR3 terminus; that terminus is restored from the germline J gene. The V call is TRBV19, the J call TRBJ2-5; TRBD2 is a possible D gene (6 bases). Germline V gene sequence: CDR1 LNHDA, CDR2 SQIVND (reference sequence). Trimming shortened V by 1 base and J by 5 bases, and 14 bases separated the two germline ends. CDR3 length: 15 residues. CDR3 DNA (partial): TGTGCCAGTAGTATAGTGGGCGGGGCCGGGGAGACC. Protein: CASSIVGGAGET. The CDR3 in full is CASSIVGGAGETQYF.

In the case of this clone: The read halts 3 residues ahead of the CDR3 end, with the missing end drawn from the germline J gene. This chain joins TRBV7-2 and TRBJ2-2; 7 nucleotides agree with TRBD1. Germline lookup yields CDR1 SGHTA and CDR2 FQGNSA. Trimming cost V 5 bases and J 2 bases; bases outside gene matches: 2. This CDR3 is 14 amino acids long. Partial CDR3 DNA: TGTGCCAGCAGCCGGGACAGAAACACCGGGGAG. It is translated as CASSRDRNTGE. The full CDR3 sequence reads CASSRDRNTGELFF.

Details on this clone: The CDR3 end lies 3 residues beyond the end of the read and is filled in from the germline J gene. The gene calls are TRBV30 and TRBJ1-2; D possibly corresponds to TRBD1 (6 bases). Germline assignment: CDR1 GTSNPN and CDR2 SVGIG (reference sequence). The CDR3 runs to 14 residues. V was trimmed by 2 bases and J by 4 bases, leaving 14 bases between them. Partial CDR3 DNA: TGTGCCTGGAGTACTCCAGGACAGTTCTATGGC. Amino acid sequence: CAWSTPGQFYG. The full CDR3 protein is CAWSTPGQFYGYTF.

Comment on this clone: The CDR3 is cut off 3 residues early in the read; its end comes from the germline J gene. The rearrangement links TRBV19 to TRBJ2-3, with TRBD1 identical over 11 bases. There are 17 residues in the CDR3. The V segment lost 6 bases and the J segment 6 bases; nucleotides outside the gene matches: 14. CDR1 is LNHDA and CDR2 is SQIVND in the germline V gene (reference sequence). The CDR3 reads CASRMGQGGRGGDTQYF. The sequenced CDR3 bases are TGTGCCAGTAGGATGGGACAGGGGGGCAGGGGAGGGGATACG.

As concerns this clone: Sequencing ends 3 residues short of the CDR3 end; the germline J gene provides the rest. This chain joins TRBV20-1 and TRBJ1-1, with TRBD1 matching over 8 bases. CDR1 and CDR2 (germline): DFQATT, SNEGSKA (reference sequence). V was clipped by 3 bases and J by 5 bases; unmatched bases: 5. The CDR3 covers 13 residues. Partial CDR3 DNA: TGCAGTGCTAGCCTAAGGACAGGGACTGAA. Its protein is CSASLRTGTE. The whole CDR3 sequence reads CSASLRTGTEAFF.

Concerning this clone itself: The read stops 3 residues short of the end of the CDR3; the missing end is completed from the germline J gene. The chain joins TRBV19 to TRBJ2-1, with D perhaps matching TRBD2 (6 bases). Between the trimmed V and J ends, which lost 6 bases and 2 bases, there was a span of 20 bases. Germline loops: CDR1 LNHDA, CDR2 SQIVND (reference sequence). There are 17 residues in the CDR3. This CDR3 reads CASSLKGLLGAYNEQFF. The DNA read from the CDR3 is TGTGCCAGTAGCCTAAAGGGACTTCTCGGGGCCTACAATGAG.

Concerning this clone itself: The read is 3 residues too short to cover the CDR3 end, so that end is filled in from the germline J gene. This chain links TRBV2 with TRBJ2-7; a possible D gene is TRBD2 (6 bases). The CDR3 has 13 residues. Per germline, CDR1 SNHLY and CDR2 FYNNEI. V lost 6 bases to trimming and J lost 3 bases, with 12 bases between them. The CDR3 bases that were read are TGTGCCAGCAGACGGGACTTCGACTACGAG. Its protein is CASRRDFDYE. The whole CDR3 protein reads CASRRDFDYEQYF.

Comments on this clone: The read halts 3 residues ahead of the CDR3 end, with the missing end drawn from the germline J gene. This chain connects TRBV3-1 (or the pseudogene TRBV3-2) to TRBJ1-1; 9 nucleotides line up with TRBD1. Germline V gene data show CDR1 as LGHDT and CDR2 as YNNKEL (reference sequence). This CDR3 has 15 amino acids. After removal of 5 bases from V and 7 bases from J, the junction contained 11 bases not matched to a gene. The sequenced CDR3 bases are TGTGCCAGCAGCTATAATTCGGGGACAGGGCTTGAA. Protein product: CASSYNSGTGLE. The entire CDR3 sequence reads CASSYNSGTGLEAFF.

In the case of this clone: The read stops 3 residues short of the end of the CDR3; the missing end is completed from the germline J gene. This rearrangement joins TRBV6-1 to TRBJ2-7; 7 nucleotides align to TRBD1. Looked up from germline, CDR1 is MNHNS and CDR2 is SASEGT. Trimming at V came to 1 base and at J to 2 bases, leaving 5 bases not matched to a gene. The CDR3 consists of 15 residues. The covered CDR3 bases are TGTGCCAGCAGTGAAGTGACAGGGTTTCCCTACGAG. This translates into CASSEVTGFPYE. In full, the CDR3 is CASSEVTGFPYEQYF.

Points on this clone: The DNA ends 3 residues before the CDR3 does, and the rest of the CDR3 is filled in from the germline J gene. The J gene is TRBJ1-2, the V gene TRBV10-3, with a tentative D call TRBD1 (6 bases). The CDR3 extends over 15 amino acids. The V end lost 8 bases, the J end lost 2 bases, and 18 bases lay between the germline ends. CDR1 is ENHRY and CDR2 is SYGVKD in the germline V gene. The CDR3 reads CAIGVGANLNYGYTF. The CDR3 DNA, read in part, is TGTGCCATCGGGGTGGGGGCTAACTTAAACTATGGC.

Comment on this clone: The read ends 3 residues shy of where the CDR3 ends; the end is completed using the germline J gene. The V gene is TRBV11-2, the J gene TRBJ2-3; the D gene is possibly TRBD1 (6 bases). Germline V gene sequence: CDR1 SGHAT, CDR2 FQNNGV. V lost 3 bases and J lost 2, with 9 bases in between. The CDR3 sequence is 14 residues long. This CDR3 is CASSFDRYTDTQYF. CDR3 bases read: TGTGCCAGCAGCTTTGACAGGTACACAGATACG.

As regards this clone: The read stops 3 residues short of the end of the CDR3; the missing end is completed from the germline J gene. The chain has TRBV6-2 or TRBV6-3 and TRBJ2-7; TRBD1 matches at 9 bases. The CDR3 contains 17 residues. Germline assignment: CDR1 MNHEY and CDR2 SVGEGT. V lost 6 bases to trimming and J lost 1 base; unmatched junction nucleotides: 13. CDR3 DNA, as far as it was read: TGTGCCAGCAGCTCTGGACAGGGGCCACCAAAGTCCTACGAG. Translation: CASSSGQGPPKSYE. The whole CDR3 region reads CASSSGQGPPKSYEQYF.

With respect to this clone: Read data end 3 residues before the CDR3 end; the end is taken from the germline J gene. This chain uses TRBV7-9 with TRBJ1-6; D remains ambiguous. Looked up from germline, CDR1 is SEHNR and CDR2 is FQNEAQ (reference sequence). This CDR3 has 12 amino acids. V lost 7 bases to trimming and J lost 8 bases, with 9 bases between them. The DNA read from the CDR3 is TGTGCCAGCACCAAGGTGGATTCACCC. Residues: CASTKVDSP. The CDR3 reads in full as CASTKVDSPLHF.

With regard to this clone: The read gets to within 3 residues of the CDR3 end, and the germline J gene fills in the rest. The V and J genes are TRBV5-1 and TRBJ2-3, with 10 bases that match TRBD2. This CDR3 is 19 amino acids long. The germline CDR1 and CDR2 sequences are SGHRS and YFSETQ. V gave up 0 bases and J gave up 3 bases; unmatched junction bases: 13. CDR3 loop: CASSLGPAGGPSLTDTQYF. CDR3 DNA (partial): TGCGCCAGCAGCTTGGGCCCAGCGGGAGGGCCTTCACTAACAGATACG.

For this clone: The missing CDR3 end, 3 residues past where the read stops, is filled in from the germline J gene. Other DNA sequences in the sample encode the same CDR3. This sequence joins TRBV20-1 and TRBJ2-3, with 14 bases aligning to TRBD2. Germline values: CDR1 DFQATT, CDR2 SNEGSKA (reference sequence). Unmatched junction bases numbered 10, after V lost 5 bases and J lost 0 bases. The CDR3 loop spans 18 amino acids. CDR3 region: CSASRLAGGPLSTDTQYF. The sequenced CDR3 bases are TGCAGTGCTTCCAGACTAGCGGGAGGGCCGTTGAGCACAGATACG.

Concerning this clone itself: The read is 3 residues too short to cover the CDR3 end, so that end is filled in from the germline J gene. The V gene is TRBV10-3, the J gene TRBJ2-5; tentative D call: TRBD2 (6 bases). Germline assignment: CDR1 ENHRY and CDR2 SYGVKD. The ends were cut back, 8 bases at V and 4 bases at J, with 14 bases in the middle. The CDR3 has 13 residues. The CDR3: CAIGSSASETQYF. The sequenced part of the CDR3 DNA is TGTGCCATCGGGTCTAGCGCGTCAGAGACC.